Sequencing of this T cell receptor (beta chain) was carried out in a study of monozygotic twins with inflammatory bowel disease. As concerns this clonotype: The antigen is undetermined.

Notes on the study in general: No detectable difference in repertoire similarity separated concordant from discordant twins, possibly as a result of limited power. Variability may have been added to patient repertoires by differing immunosuppressive treatments.

Germline V gives CDR1 MNHNY, CDR2 SVGAGI (reference sequence). This CDR3 is built from 14 residues. UMIs were attached via template switching, each with a 6-nucleotide sample barcode. TCRdb reanalyzed the 5' RACE reads, giving one entry per CDR3 protein sequence and no DNA. This table holds over 200,000 distinct CDR3 sequences. The template was total RNA from whole blood, with no T cell sorting. The source material was blood. This TCR was sampled from a human donor with ulcerative colitis or Crohn's disease, or a healthy co-twin of an affected twin (not recorded which). V and J are TRBV6-6 and TRBJ1-5; there is no DNA to check the TCRdb D call of TRBD1. The CDR3 is CASSYSGGNQPQHF.